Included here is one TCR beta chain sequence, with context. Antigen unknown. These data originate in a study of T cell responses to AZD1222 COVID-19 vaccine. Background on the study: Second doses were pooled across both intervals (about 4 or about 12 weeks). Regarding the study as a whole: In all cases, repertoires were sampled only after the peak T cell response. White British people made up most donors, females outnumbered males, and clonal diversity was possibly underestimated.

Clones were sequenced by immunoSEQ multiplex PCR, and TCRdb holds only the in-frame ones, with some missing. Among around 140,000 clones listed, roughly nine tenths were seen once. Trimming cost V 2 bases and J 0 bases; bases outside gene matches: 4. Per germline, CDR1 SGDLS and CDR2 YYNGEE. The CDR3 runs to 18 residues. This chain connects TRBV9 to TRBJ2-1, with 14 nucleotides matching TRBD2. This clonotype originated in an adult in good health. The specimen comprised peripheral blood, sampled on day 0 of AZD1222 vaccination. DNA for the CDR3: TGTGCCAGCAGCGTTGGGACTAGCGGGAGTATCTCCTACAATGAGCAGTTCTTC. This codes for CASSVGTSGSISYNEQFF.